One and the same sample provided the 17 T cell receptor beta chains below, sequenced in a study of identical twins. TCRdb fed the 5' RACE reads into MiXCR, producing one record per CDR3 protein. The table shows about 340,000 distinct CDR3 sequences, with more than 9% occurring only once. These data were also filed under a second study, of yellow fever vaccine responses in identical twins.

Input material: CD8+ T cells sorted from blood. The receptors were gathered from a woman aged 18-30 years in good health.

This clonotype was recorded many times. This chain links TRBV7-8 with TRBJ1-5; D gene uncertain. Trimming removed 5 bases from V and 10 bases from J, with 12 bases in between. Germline V gene sequence: CDR1 SGHVS, CDR2 FQNEAQ. The CDR3 runs 12 residues. CDR3 loop: CASSPSSLPQHF. The CDR3 bases are TGTGCCAGCAGCCCTAGCTCGTTACCCCAGCATTTT.

This clonotype was found a few times. V usage is TRBV2 and J usage is TRBJ2-1; D might be TRBD1 (6 bases). CDR1 and CDR2 from the germline V gene are SNHLY and FYNNEI. CDR3 size: 13 residues. Trimming took off 7 bases at V and 6 bases at J, with 13 bases between the two ends. The CDR3 DNA sequence: TGTGCCAGCAACCCGTTGGGGGCCAATGAGCAGTTCTTC. Translating it yields CASNPLGANEQFF. Complete variable domain (other parts from reference TRBV2 and TRBJ2-1): EPEVTQTPSHQVTQMGQEVILRCVPISNHLYFYWYRQILGQKVEFLVSFYNNEISEKSEIFDDQFSVERPDGSNFTLKIRSTKLEDSAMYFCASNPLGANEQFFGPGTRLTVL.

This clonotype came up a few times. The chain has TRBV7-2 and TRBJ2-1; D is undetermined. In germline, CDR1 is SGHTA, CDR2 FQGNSA. V shed 2 bases and J shed 8 bases, with 13 bases lying between them. The CDR3 is made up of 14 amino acids. This CDR3 is CASSLLAPSDEQFF. CDR3 coding DNA: TGTGCCAGCAGCTTATTAGCACCCAGCGATGAGCAGTTCTTC.

This clonotype has a handful of counts. This sequence joins TRBV6-5 and TRBJ1-2; 9 nucleotides agree with TRBD1. Germline loops: CDR1 MNHEY, CDR2 SVGAGI. The V gene end was trimmed by 1 base and the J gene end by 4 bases; junction bases not matched to a gene: 10. The CDR3 spans 17 residues. The CDR3 DNA is TGTGCCAGCAGTTACTTGACCATTGGACAGGGGAGCTATGGCTACACCTTC. This encodes CASSYLTIGQGSYGYTF.

This clonotype was picked up many times. The chain has TRBV20-1 and TRBJ2-5; TRBD2 is a possible D gene (6 bases). Trimming removed 3 bases from V and 2 bases from J, with 13 bases in between. CDR3 length equals 14 residues. Germline assignment: CDR1 DFQATT and CDR2 SNEGSKA (reference sequence). Written as DNA, the CDR3 is TGCAGTGCTAGGATCCCCCGGGGGCAAGAGACCCAGTACTTC. Amino acid sequence: CSARIPRGQETQYF.

V and J are TRBV10-2 and TRBJ2-7; D is unclear. CDR3 size: 14 residues. Germline CDR1 WSHSY, CDR2 SAAADI. The ends were cut back, 1 base at V and 3 bases at J, with 10 bases in the middle. The CDR3 nucleotides read TGCGCCAGCAGTGAGTTCGCTGGCAGCTACGAGCAGTACTTC. Translation gives CASSEFAGSYEQYF.

V is TRBV29-1 and J is TRBJ2-7, with a weak D call TRBD2 (5 bases). Germline loops: CDR1 SQVTM, CDR2 ANQGSEA. V gave up 3 bases and J gave up 6 bases, with 15 bases separating them. The CDR3 covers 13 residues. The CDR3 sequence: CSVEVESGSEQYF. Here the CDR3 DNA reads TGCAGCGTTGAGGTCGAGTCGGGAAGCGAGCAGTACTTC.

This clonotype occurred a few times. This chain uses TRBV4-1 with TRBJ2-7, with D maybe TRBD1 (6 bases). The CDR3 extends over 15 amino acids. V gave up 0 bases and J gave up 2 bases, with 11 bases separating them. CDR1 MGHRA and CDR2 YSYEKL come from the germline V gene. The CDR3 region is CASSQDRGSAYEQYF. In nucleotides, the CDR3 is TGCGCCAGCAGCCAAGATAGGGGGAGCGCCTACGAGCAGTACTTC.

This clonotype was recorded a few times. At one of its ends the junction is not consistent with the germline gene, which may arise from a read error. This chain uses TRBV28 with TRBJ1-5; D gene unclear. Germline CDR1 MDHEN, CDR2 SYDVKM. The CDR3 spans 9 residues. The CDR3: CATSQPQHF. The CDR3 bases are TGTGCCACCAGTCAGCCCCAGCATTTT.

V gene TRBV2 combines with J gene TRBJ2-1; 7 bases fit TRBD2. This CDR3 has 17 residues. Per the germline V gene, CDR1 is SNHLY and CDR2 is FYNNEI. V gave up 7 bases and J gave up 2 bases; unmatched junction bases: 14. The CDR3 here is CASTNRNLAVAYNEQFF. The DNA for the CDR3 is TGTGCCAGCACGAATAGAAACCTAGCGGTGGCCTACAATGAGCAGTTCTTC.

V usage is TRBV12-3 or TRBV12-4 and J usage is TRBJ2-5, with 9 nucleotides matching TRBD1. Losses at the gene ends were 5 bases for V and 5 bases for J; bases not matched to a gene: 9. The CDR3 is 15 amino acids. The CDR3 sequence is CASSIDRGRLETQYF. CDR3 DNA sequence: TGTGCCAGCAGTATAGACAGGGGGAGATTGGAGACCCAGTACTTC.

The chain combines TRBV20-1 with TRBJ1-4; tentative D call: TRBD1 (5 bases). CDR1 DFQATT and CDR2 SNEGSKA come from the germline V gene (reference sequence). Between the trimmed V and J ends, which lost 0 bases and 8 bases, there was a span of 13 bases. The CDR3 totals 14 residues. CDR3 sequence (DNA): TGCAGTGCTAGAGAAGGGGAGGCATGGGAAAAACTGTTTTTT. Protein: CSAREGEAWEKLFF.

Only a few counts were recorded for this clonotype. The rearrangement links TRBV29-1 to TRBJ2-3; D is possibly TRBD2 (5 bases). Germline CDR1 SQVTM, CDR2 ANQGSEA. V was cut by 3 bases and J by 4 bases, with 8 bases left in between. This CDR3 contains 12 residues. The CDR3 spells CSVESSPDTQYF. The CDR3 DNA follows: TGCAGCGTTGAGTCTAGCCCAGATACGCAGTATTTT.

This clonotype was seen ten or more times. V is TRBV7-9 and J is TRBJ2-3; no reliable D call. The CDR3 sequence is 13 residues long. V was cut by 5 bases and J by 6 bases, with 12 bases left in between. CDR1 is SEHNR and CDR2 is FQNEAQ in the germline V gene (reference sequence). CDR3: CASSHADGDTQYF. The CDR3 nucleotides read TGTGCCAGCAGCCACGCGGACGGCGATACGCAGTATTTT.

This chain joins TRBV7-2 and TRBJ2-1, with TRBD2 identical over 7 bases. The germline V gene encodes CDR1 SGHTA and CDR2 FQGNSA. This CDR3 region has 15 residues. The J segment lost 2 bases and the V segment lost 7 bases, leaving 8 bases of the junction unmatched. This CDR3 reads CASTRAGTAYNEQFF. CDR3 coding DNA: TGTGCCAGCACTAGAGCGGGGACGGCCTACAATGAGCAGTTCTTC.

The chain joins TRBV6-2 or TRBV6-3 to TRBJ2-3; D is unclear. Germline-derived CDR1 and CDR2 are MNHEY and SVGEGT. The V end lost 2 bases, the J end lost 2 bases, and 8 bases lay between the germline ends. This CDR3 is built from 14 residues. The CDR3 protein is CASSYAADTDTQYF. The CDR3 DNA follows: TGTGCCAGCAGTTACGCGGCAGACACAGATACGCAGTATTTT.

This clonotype was detected many times. This chain links TRBV29-1 with TRBJ2-5; possible D gene TRBD1, 6 bases. V lost 1 base to trimming and J lost 4 bases, with 16 bases between them. Germline V gene lookup returns CDR1 SQVTM and CDR2 ANQGSEA. The CDR3 length is 15 residues. In nucleotides, the CDR3 is TGCAGCGTTGAAGGGGAAGAAGGGGGTCGAGAGACCCAGTACTTC. It specifies CSVEGEEGGRETQYF.